The sequence of this T cell receptor beta chain was determined in a study of monozygotic twins with inflammatory bowel disease. Eight distinct reactions (per sample) were used to make the cDNA. For each CDR3 protein, TCRdb gives one entry from its re-call of the 5' RACE reads, without DNA. This sample contains 400,000 to 500,000 distinct CDR3 sequences. With respect to this clonotype: Its matching antigen is unknown.

Germline CDR1 is MDHEN and CDR2 is SYDVKM. This CDR3 is built from 16 residues. Study-wide results and caveats: IBD-affected twins scored below their healthy co-twins in TCRbeta diversity (inverse Simpson). No difference in repertoire similarity was seen between concordant and discordant twins, possibly because power was limited.

The TCR was taken from a human donor with ulcerative colitis or Crohn's disease, or a healthy co-twin of an affected twin (not recorded which). Sequencing used blood. The chain links TRBV28 to TRBJ2-3; TCRdb's D call of TRBD1 is untestable without DNA. The CDR3 reads CASSPGGGSRSDTQYF.